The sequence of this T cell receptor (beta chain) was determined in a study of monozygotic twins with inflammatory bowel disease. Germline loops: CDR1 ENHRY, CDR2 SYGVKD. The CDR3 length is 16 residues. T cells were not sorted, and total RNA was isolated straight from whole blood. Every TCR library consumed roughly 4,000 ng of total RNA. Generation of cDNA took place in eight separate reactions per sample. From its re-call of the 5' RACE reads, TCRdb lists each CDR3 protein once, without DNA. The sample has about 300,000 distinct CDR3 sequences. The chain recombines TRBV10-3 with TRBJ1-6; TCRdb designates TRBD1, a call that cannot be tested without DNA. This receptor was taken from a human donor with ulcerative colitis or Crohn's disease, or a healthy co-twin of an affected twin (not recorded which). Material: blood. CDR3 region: CAISESVARGHSPLHF.